This section outlines one TCR beta chain sequence together with its context. This specimen comes from a study of control samples from healthy donors and cancer patients. The method was immunoSEQ multiplex PCR; TCRdb's version includes in-frame clones alone and lacks a portion of them. The data contain 150,000 to 200,000 clones, roughly 91% of them seen just once; the ten biggest clones take up over 1.2%. J lost 4 bases, V lost 4 bases, and 1 base had no gene match. CDR1 is SGHTA, CDR2 FQGTGA, per germline. CDR3 length: 13 residues. This clonotype originated in a woman aged 25 to 39 in good health. Sequencing used blood. The V gene is TRBV7-3, the J gene TRBJ2-4, with 7 nucleotides matching TRBD1. In DNA form, the CDR3 reads TGTGCCAGCAGCTACAGGGGTAAAAACATTCAGTACTTC. It yields the protein CASSYRGKNIQYF.